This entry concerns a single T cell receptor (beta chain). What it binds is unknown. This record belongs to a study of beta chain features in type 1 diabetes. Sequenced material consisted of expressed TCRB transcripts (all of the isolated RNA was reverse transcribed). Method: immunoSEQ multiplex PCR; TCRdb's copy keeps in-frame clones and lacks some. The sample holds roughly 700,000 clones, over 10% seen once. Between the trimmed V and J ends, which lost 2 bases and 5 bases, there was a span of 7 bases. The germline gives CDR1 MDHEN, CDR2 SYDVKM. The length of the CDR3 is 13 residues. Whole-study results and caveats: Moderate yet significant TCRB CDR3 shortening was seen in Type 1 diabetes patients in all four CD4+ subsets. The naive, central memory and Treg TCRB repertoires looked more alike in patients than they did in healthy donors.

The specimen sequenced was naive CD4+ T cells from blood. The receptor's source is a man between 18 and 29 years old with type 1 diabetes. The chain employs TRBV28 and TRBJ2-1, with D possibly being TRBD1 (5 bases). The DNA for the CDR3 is TGTGCCAGCAGTTTACCAGGGAACAATGAGCAGTTCTTC. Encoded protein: CASSLPGNNEQFF.